This T cell receptor beta chain appears in the sequencing data of a study of T cell responses to AZD1222 COVID-19 vaccine. Sequenced by immunoSEQ multiplex PCR; TCRdb stores in-frame clones only, minus some. The sample lists around 170,000 clones, about nine tenths seen once, with roughly 1.9% in the top ten. Here the sequenced sample was peripheral blood, taken 28 days after the second AZD1222 dose. This clonotype was obtained from an adult who received the AZD1222 COVID-19 vaccine.

The CDR3 region has the DNA TGCAGCGTTGGCAGTACAGGAGGTGAGCAGTTCTTC. Translating gives CSVGSTGGEQFF. The gene calls are TRBV29-1 and TRBJ2-1; D might be TRBD1 or TRBD2, each matching 5 bases. V was trimmed by 4 bases and J by 9 bases, leaving 13 bases between them. Germline assignment: CDR1 SQVTM and CDR2 ANQGSEA. The CDR3 contains 12 residues.